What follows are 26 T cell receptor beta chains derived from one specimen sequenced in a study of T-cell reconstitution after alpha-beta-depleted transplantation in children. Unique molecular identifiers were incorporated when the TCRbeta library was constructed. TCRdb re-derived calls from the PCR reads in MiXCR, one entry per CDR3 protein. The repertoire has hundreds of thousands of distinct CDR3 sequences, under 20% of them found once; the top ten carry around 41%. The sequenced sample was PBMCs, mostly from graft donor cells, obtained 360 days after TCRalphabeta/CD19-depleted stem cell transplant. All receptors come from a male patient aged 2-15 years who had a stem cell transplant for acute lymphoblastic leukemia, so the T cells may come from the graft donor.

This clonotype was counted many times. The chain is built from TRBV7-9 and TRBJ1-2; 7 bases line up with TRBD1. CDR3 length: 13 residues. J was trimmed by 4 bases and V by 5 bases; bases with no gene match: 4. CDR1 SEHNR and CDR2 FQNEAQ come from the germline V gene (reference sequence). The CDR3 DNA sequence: TGTGCCAGCAGCGGGACAGTGGTCTATGGCTACACCTTC. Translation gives CASSGTVVYGYTF.

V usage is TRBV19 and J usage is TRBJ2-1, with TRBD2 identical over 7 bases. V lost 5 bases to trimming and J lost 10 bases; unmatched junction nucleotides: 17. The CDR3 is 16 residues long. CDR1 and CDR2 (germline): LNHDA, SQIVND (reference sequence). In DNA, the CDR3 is TGTGCCAGTAGTCCCGGAGGAGGGCTAGCGGAAATGGAGCAGTTCTTC. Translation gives CASSPGGGLAEMEQFF.

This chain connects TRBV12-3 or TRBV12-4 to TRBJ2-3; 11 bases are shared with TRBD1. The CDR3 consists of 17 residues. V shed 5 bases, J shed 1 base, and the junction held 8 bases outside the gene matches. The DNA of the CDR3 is TGTGCCAGCAGTCGCCGGACAGGGGGCGTTGGCACAGATACGCAGTATTTT. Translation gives CASSRRTGGVGTDTQYF.

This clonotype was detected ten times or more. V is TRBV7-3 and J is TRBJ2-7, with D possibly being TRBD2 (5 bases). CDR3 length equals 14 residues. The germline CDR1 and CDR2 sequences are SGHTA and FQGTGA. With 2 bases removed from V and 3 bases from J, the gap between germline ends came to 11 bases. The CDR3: CASSLGGSGYEQYF. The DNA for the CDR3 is TGTGCCAGCAGCTTAGGAGGCAGCGGCTACGAGCAGTACTTC.

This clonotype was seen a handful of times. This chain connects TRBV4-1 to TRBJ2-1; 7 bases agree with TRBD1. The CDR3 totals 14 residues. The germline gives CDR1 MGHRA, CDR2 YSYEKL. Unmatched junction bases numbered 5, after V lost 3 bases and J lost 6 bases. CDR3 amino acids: CASSQTGLGNEQFF. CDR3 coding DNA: TGCGCCAGCAGCCAGACAGGGTTAGGCAATGAGCAGTTCTTC.

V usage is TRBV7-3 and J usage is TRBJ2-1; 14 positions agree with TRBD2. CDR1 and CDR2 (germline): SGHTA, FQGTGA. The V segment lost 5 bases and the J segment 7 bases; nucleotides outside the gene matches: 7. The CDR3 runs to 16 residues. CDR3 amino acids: CASSATGLAGANEQFF. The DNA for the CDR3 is TGTGCCAGCAGCGCCACGGGACTAGCGGGAGCGAATGAGCAGTTCTTC. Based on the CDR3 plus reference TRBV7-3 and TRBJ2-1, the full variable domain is GAGVSQTPSNKVTEKGKYVELRCDPISGHTALYWYRQSLGQGPEFLIYFQGTGAADDSGLPNDRFFAVRPEGSVSTLKIQRTERGDSAVYLCASSATGLAGANEQFFGPGTRLTVL.

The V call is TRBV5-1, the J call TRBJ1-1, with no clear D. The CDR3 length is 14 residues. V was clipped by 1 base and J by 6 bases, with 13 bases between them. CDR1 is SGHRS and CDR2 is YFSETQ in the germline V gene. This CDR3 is CASSLLGMEAEAFF. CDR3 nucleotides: TGCGCCAGCAGCTTGTTGGGGATGGAAGCTGAAGCTTTCTTT.

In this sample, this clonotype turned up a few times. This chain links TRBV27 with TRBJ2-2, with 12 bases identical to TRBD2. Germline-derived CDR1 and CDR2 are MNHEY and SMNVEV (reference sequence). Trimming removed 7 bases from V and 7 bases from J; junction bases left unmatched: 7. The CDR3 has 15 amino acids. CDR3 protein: CASTASGRADGELFF. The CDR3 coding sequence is TGTGCCAGCACCGCTAGCGGGAGGGCCGACGGGGAGCTGTTTTTT.

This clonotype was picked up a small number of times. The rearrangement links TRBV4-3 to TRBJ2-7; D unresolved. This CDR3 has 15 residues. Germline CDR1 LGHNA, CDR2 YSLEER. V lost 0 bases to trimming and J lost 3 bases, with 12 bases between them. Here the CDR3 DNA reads TGCGCCAGCAGCCAAGATTCGGGCAACAACTACGAGCAGTACTTC. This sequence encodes CASSQDSGNNYEQYF.

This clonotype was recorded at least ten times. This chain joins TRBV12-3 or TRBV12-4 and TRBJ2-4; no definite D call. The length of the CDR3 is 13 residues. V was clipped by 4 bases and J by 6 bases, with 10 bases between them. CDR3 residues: CASSSRILNIQYF. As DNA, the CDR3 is TGTGCCAGCAGTTCCAGGATCCTAAACATTCAGTACTTC.

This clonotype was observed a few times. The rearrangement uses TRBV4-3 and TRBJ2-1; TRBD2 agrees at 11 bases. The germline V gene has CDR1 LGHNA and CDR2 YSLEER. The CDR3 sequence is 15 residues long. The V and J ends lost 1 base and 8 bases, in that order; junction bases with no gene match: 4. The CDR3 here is CASSQASGRYDEQFF. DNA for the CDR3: TGCGCCAGCAGCCAAGCTAGCGGGAGGTACGATGAGCAGTTCTTC.

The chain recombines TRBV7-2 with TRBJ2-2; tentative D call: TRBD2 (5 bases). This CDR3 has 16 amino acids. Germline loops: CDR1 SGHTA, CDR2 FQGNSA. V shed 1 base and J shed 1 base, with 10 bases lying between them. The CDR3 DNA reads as TGTGCCAGCAGCTTAGTTACGGGGATGAACACCGGGGAGCTGTTTTTT. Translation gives CASSLVTGMNTGELFF.

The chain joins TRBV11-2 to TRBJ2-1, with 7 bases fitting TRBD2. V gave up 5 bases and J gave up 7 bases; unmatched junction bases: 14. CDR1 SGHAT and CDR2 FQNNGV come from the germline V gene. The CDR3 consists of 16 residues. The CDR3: CASSLVWGLKGNEQFF. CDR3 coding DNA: TGTGCCAGCAGCCTGGTCTGGGGACTAAAAGGGAATGAGCAGTTCTTC.

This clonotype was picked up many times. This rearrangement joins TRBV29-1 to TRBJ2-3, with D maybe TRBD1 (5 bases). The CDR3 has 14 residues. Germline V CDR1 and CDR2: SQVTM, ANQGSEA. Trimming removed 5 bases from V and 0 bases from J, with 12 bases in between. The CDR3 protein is CSVWLGPSTDTQYF. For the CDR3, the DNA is TGCAGCGTTTGGCTGGGGCCTAGCACAGATACGCAGTATTTT.

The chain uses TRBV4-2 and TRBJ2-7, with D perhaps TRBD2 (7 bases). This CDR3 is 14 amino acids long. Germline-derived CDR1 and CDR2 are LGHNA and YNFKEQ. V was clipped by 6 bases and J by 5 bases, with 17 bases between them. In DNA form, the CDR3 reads TGTGCCAGCAGTAGGGGGGGTCGGGTACACGAGCAGTACTTC. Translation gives CASSRGGRVHEQYF.

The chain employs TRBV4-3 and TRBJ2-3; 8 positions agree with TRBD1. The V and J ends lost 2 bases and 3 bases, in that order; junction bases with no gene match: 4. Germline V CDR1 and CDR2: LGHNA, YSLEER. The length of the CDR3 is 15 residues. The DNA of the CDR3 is TGCGCCAGCAGCCAACTTCAGGGGGCAACAGATACGCAGTATTTT. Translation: CASSQLQGATDTQYF.

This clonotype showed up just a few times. The CDR3 DNA reads TGCGCCAGCAGCCCGGGATCCGGGACTCGGGAGACCCAGTACTTC. Protein: CASSPGSGTRETQYF. The chain is built from TRBV4-3 and TRBJ2-5, with D possibly being TRBD2 (6 bases). Germline V gene sequence: CDR1 LGHNA, CDR2 YSLEER. This CDR3 is built from 15 residues. Trimming took 4 bases from V and 5 from J, leaving 17 bases between them.

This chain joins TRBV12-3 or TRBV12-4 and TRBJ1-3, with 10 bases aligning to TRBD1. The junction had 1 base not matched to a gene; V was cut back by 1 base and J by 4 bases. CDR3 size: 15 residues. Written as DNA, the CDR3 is TGTGCCAGCAGTTTAGGGGGACAGGGGGGAAACACCATATATTTT. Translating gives CASSLGGQGGNTIYF.

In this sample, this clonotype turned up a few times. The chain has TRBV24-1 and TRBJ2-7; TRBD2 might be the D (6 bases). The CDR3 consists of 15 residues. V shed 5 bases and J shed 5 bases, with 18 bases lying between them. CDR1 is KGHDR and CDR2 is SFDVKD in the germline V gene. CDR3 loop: CATSVPRTSRDEQYF. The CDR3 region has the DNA TGTGCCACCAGTGTACCCAGAACTAGCCGGGACGAGCAGTACTTC.

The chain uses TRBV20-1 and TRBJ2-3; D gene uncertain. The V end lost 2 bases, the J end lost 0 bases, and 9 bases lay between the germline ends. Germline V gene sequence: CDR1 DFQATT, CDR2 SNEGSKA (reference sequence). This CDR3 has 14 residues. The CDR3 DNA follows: TGCAGTGCTAGACTAAGAGCCAGCACAGATACGCAGTATTTT. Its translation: CSARLRASTDTQYF.

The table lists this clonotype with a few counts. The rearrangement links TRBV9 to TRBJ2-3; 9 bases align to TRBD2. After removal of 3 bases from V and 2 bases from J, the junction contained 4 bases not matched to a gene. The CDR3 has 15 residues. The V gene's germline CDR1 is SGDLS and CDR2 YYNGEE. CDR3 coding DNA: TGTGCCAGCAGCGCCGTAGCGGGAGTCACAGATACGCAGTATTTT. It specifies CASSAVAGVTDTQYF.

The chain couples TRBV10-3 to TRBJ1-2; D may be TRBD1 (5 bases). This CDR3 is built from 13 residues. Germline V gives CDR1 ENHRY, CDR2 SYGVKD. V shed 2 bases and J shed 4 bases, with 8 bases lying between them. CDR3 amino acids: CAISEPRGYGYTF. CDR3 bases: TGTGCCATCAGTGAGCCAAGGGGCTATGGCTACACCTTC.

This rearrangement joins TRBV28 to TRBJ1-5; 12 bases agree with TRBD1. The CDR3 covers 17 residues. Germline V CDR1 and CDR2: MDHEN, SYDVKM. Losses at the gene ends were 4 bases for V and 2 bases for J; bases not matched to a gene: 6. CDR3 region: CASSSGTGGWGNQPQHF. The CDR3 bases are TGTGCCAGCAGTTCCGGGACAGGGGGCTGGGGCAATCAGCCCCAGCATTTT.

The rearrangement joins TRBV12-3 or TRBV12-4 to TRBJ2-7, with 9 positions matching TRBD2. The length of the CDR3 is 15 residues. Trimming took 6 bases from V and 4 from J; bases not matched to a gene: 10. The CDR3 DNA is TGTGCCAGCAGGACCTCTAGCGGGATGGGGTACGAGCAGTACTTC. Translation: CASRTSSGMGYEQYF.

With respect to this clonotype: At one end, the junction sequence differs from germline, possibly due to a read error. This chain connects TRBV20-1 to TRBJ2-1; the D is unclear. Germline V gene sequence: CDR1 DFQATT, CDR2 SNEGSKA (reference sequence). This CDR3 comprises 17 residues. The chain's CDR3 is CCARDEWAINSYNEQFF. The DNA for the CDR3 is TGCTGTGCTAGAGATGAATGGGCCATTAACTCCTACAATGAGCAGTTCTTC.

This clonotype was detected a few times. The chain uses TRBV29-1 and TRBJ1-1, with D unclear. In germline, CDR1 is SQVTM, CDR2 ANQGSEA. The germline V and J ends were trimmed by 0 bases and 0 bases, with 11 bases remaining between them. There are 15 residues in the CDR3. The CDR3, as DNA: TGCAGCGTTGAAGATTCCGGATACATGAACACTGAAGCTTTCTTT. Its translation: CSVEDSGYMNTEAFF.